These 26 T cell receptor beta chains came from one sample sequenced in a study of shared clonotypes between healthy human individuals. Repertoires were generated with immunoSEQ multiplex PCR, while TCRdb's copy carries only in-frame clones and drops some. The repertoire holds 400,000 to 550,000 clones, approximately 79% seen once, with about 12% in the top ten. Sequenced: PBMCs. These receptors came from a woman aged 40 to 50 in good health. Some clones in this sample may be carry-over from other donors' samples.

This chain uses TRBV5-1 with TRBJ1-1; D gene ambiguous. The ends were cut back, 0 bases at V and 6 bases at J, with 15 bases in the middle. Germline V gives CDR1 SGHRS, CDR2 YFSETQ. CDR3 length: 15 residues. This CDR3 is CASSLAEVGVAEAFF. DNA for the CDR3: TGCGCCAGCAGCTTGGCCGAAGTAGGCGTAGCTGAAGCTTTCTTT.

This chain uses TRBV5-6 with TRBJ1-3; D might be TRBD1 (5 bases). The V and J ends lost 0 bases and 2 bases respectively, with 6 bases between them. This CDR3 contains 14 residues. Looked up from germline, CDR1 is SGHDT and CDR2 is YYEEEE. CDR3 in DNA: TGTGCCAGCAGCTTGGTAGGGGCTGGAAACACCATATATTTT. Protein sequence: CASSLVGAGNTIYF.

The chain employs TRBV7-3 and TRBJ1-2; tentatively, D is TRBD1 (5 bases). Germline-derived CDR1 and CDR2 are SGHTA and FQGTGA. The CDR3 is made up of 14 amino acids. The V end lost 0 bases, the J end lost 3 bases, and 8 bases lay between the germline ends. CDR3 region: CASSLTRGDYGYTF. The CDR3 coding sequence is TGTGCCAGCAGCTTAACGCGGGGCGACTATGGCTACACCTTC.

The chain combines TRBV5-1 with TRBJ2-7; 8 bases align to TRBD2. From germline, CDR1 is SGHRS and CDR2 YFSETQ. V lost 1 base to trimming and J lost 0 bases; unmatched junction nucleotides: 3. CDR3 length: 15 amino acids. As DNA, the CDR3 is TGCGCCAGCAGCTTGACGCTAGCGGGCTCCTACGAGCAGTACTTC. Protein: CASSLTLAGSYEQYF.

This clone is a singleton in its sample. This sequence joins TRBV7-9 and TRBJ1-4; the D is unclear. Germline values: CDR1 SEHNR, CDR2 FQNEAQ (reference sequence). The ends were cut back, 2 bases at V and 7 bases at J, with 11 bases in the middle. The CDR3 length is 14 residues. CDR3 DNA: TGTGCCAGCAGCTTAAAGTCGCAGCCTGAAAAACTGTTTTTT. This sequence encodes CASSLKSQPEKLFF.

The chain recombines TRBV13 with TRBJ2-4; D possibly matches TRBD1 or TRBD2 (5 bases each). The CDR3 runs to 15 residues. CDR1 is PRHDT and CDR2 is FYEKMQ in the germline V gene (reference sequence). The ends were cut back, 0 bases at V and 9 bases at J, with 15 bases in the middle. CDR3 protein: CASSLGRDGQGIQYF. CDR3 DNA: TGTGCCAGCAGCTTAGGCCGGGATGGCCAGGGCATTCAGTACTTC. The whole variable domain, filled in from reference TRBV13 and TRBJ2-4, reads AAGVIQSPRHLIKEKRETATLKCYPIPRHDTVYWYQQGPGQDPQFLISFYEKMQSDKGSIPDRFSAQQFSDYHSELNMSSLELGDSALYFCASSLGRDGQGIQYFGAGTRLSVL.

The rearrangement uses TRBV7-3 and TRBJ2-5, with TRBD1 matching 7 bases. CDR1 is SGHTA and CDR2 is FQGTGA in the germline V gene. V trimming: 0 bases; J trimming: 2 bases; junction bases outside the gene matches: 6. The CDR3 covers 16 residues. The CDR3 DNA is TGTGCCAGCAGCTTAACGGTATCAGGGGGACAAGAGACCCAGTACTTC. It encodes CASSLTVSGGQETQYF.

This clone was picked up one time. The V and J genes are TRBV5-4 and TRBJ1-5; D uncertain. Germline assignment: CDR1 SGHNT and CDR2 YYREEE (reference sequence). Trimming left V 4 bases short and J 2 bases short, with 25 bases between. The CDR3 covers 19 residues. The DNA for the CDR3 is TGTGCCAGCAGCCTAGATTTTGACGGCCCCGCCCTTCGCAATCAGCCCCAGCATTTT. Amino acid sequence: CASSLDFDGPALRNQPQHF. Variable domain in full (rest from reference TRBV5-4 and TRBJ1-5): ETGVTQSPTHLIKTRGQQVTLRCSSQSGHNTVSWYQQALGQGPQFIFQYYREEENGRGNFPPRFSGLQFPNYSSELNVNALELDDSALYLCASSLDFDGPALRNQPQHFGDGTRLSIL.

The V gene is TRBV18, the J gene TRBJ2-7; 7 bases map to TRBD2. Germline CDR1 and CDR2: KGHSH and LQKENI. This CDR3 contains 15 residues. Unmatched junction bases numbered 8, after V lost 3 bases and J lost 3 bases. CDR3 protein: CASSPGGGRGYEQYF. In DNA, the CDR3 is TGTGCCAGCTCACCTGGCGGCGGGAGAGGCTACGAGCAGTACTTC.

V and J are TRBV5-1 and TRBJ2-3, with 12 bases matching TRBD1. Germline V gene lookup returns CDR1 SGHRS and CDR2 YFSETQ. Trimming cost V 3 bases and J 4 bases; bases outside gene matches: 9. There are 17 residues in the CDR3. The CDR3 DNA reads as TGCGCCAGCAGCTGGACCGGGACAGGGGGCATCCCAGATACGCAGTATTTT. It translates to CASSWTGTGGIPDTQYF.

V usage is TRBV7-2 and J usage is TRBJ2-3; 7 nucleotides align to TRBD2. There are 15 residues in the CDR3. Losses at the gene ends were 5 bases for V and 3 bases for J; bases not matched to a gene: 8. Germline CDR1 and CDR2: SGHTA and FQGNSA. The CDR3 DNA follows: TGTGCCAGCAGCCCCTCGGCGGGAGCAACAGATACGCAGTATTTT. It encodes CASSPSAGATDTQYF.

Worth noting for this clone: This same CDR3 is encoded by further DNA sequences in the sample. This chain links TRBV2 with TRBJ1-5; D call uncertain. Trimming cost V 4 bases and J 2 bases, with 3 bases left between them. This CDR3 has 12 residues. Germline V gene lookup returns CDR1 SNHLY and CDR2 FYNNEI. The CDR3 sequence is CASSGGNQPQHF. CDR3 DNA: TGTGCCAGCAGTGGGGGCAATCAGCCCCAGCATTTT.

This clone was seen more than once but under ten times. The chain recombines TRBV5-1 with TRBJ2-1; TRBD1 or TRBD2 may be the D gene (6 bases each). With 0 bases removed from V and 7 bases from J, the gap between germline ends came to 8 bases. The CDR3 loop spans 13 amino acids. CDR1 is SGHRS and CDR2 is YFSETQ in the germline V gene. CDR3: CASSLEGGNEQFF. DNA of the CDR3: TGCGCCAGCAGCTTGGAGGGGGGTAATGAGCAGTTCTTC.

This chain connects TRBV14 to TRBJ1-2; D is perhaps TRBD1 (6 bases). V shed 0 bases and J shed 4 bases, with 9 bases lying between them. The CDR3 sequence is 14 residues long. CDR1 is SGHDN and CDR2 is FVKESK in the germline V gene. The CDR3 region has the DNA TGTGCCAGCAGCCAAGACAGGGGCGGCTATGGCTACACCTTC. Translating gives CASSQDRGGYGYTF.

CDR3 amino acids: CASTTGYFDEQFF. The CDR3 nucleotides are TGTGCCAGTACTACAGGGTACTTCGATGAGCAGTTCTTC. The chain employs TRBV19 and TRBJ2-1; tentative D call: TRBD1 (6 bases). The CDR3 spans 13 residues. The V and J ends lost 7 bases and 8 bases respectively, with 15 bases between them. From germline, CDR1 is LNHDA and CDR2 SQIVND (reference sequence).

In DNA form, the CDR3 reads TGTGCCAGCAGTTACTTTCCCGGAAATGGCTACACCTTC. Encoded protein: CASSYFPGNGYTF. The V call is TRBV6-5, the J call TRBJ1-2; no reliable D call. CDR1 and CDR2 from the germline V gene are MNHEY and SVGAGI. CDR3 length: 13 residues. V was trimmed by 1 base and J by 6 bases, leaving 9 bases between them.

This chain uses TRBV11-2 with TRBJ2-7; no clear D gene. Germline lookup yields CDR1 SGHAT and CDR2 FQNNGV. The V end was cut by 5 bases, the J end by 0 bases, with 2 bases between. CDR3 length: 11 amino acids. For the CDR3, the DNA is TGTGCCAGCAGCAACTCCTACGAGCAGTACTTC. This translates into CASSNSYEQYF.

This clone is a singleton in its sample. This rearrangement joins TRBV23-1 to TRBJ2-5; D is undetermined. TRBV23-1 belongs to the ORF category, with a function that is uncertain. V lost 2 bases to trimming and J lost 9 bases, with 1 base between them. The CDR3 sequence is 9 residues long. CDR3 in amino acids: CASSQPQYF. CDR3 DNA: TGCGCCAGCAGTCAACCCCAGTACTTC.

This sequence joins TRBV13 and TRBJ2-2, with D uncertain. This CDR3 has 11 residues. The V end was cut by 3 bases, the J end by 5 bases, with 1 base between. Germline loops: CDR1 PRHDT, CDR2 FYEKMQ (reference sequence). The DNA for the CDR3 is TGTGCCAGCAGCTTTACCGGGGAGCTGTTTTTT. Translating it yields CASSFTGELFF.

The chain couples TRBV28 to TRBJ1-2, with D perhaps matching TRBD1 (6 bases). The ends were cut back, 7 bases at V and 4 bases at J, with 22 bases in the middle. Per the germline V gene, CDR1 is MDHEN and CDR2 is SYDVKM. The length of the CDR3 is 16 residues. For the CDR3, the DNA is TGTGCCAGCACACAACTCCGTGGGGGGGCCCTCTATGGCTACACCTTC. It translates to CASTQLRGGALYGYTF.

As to this clone: This same CDR3 is encoded by further DNA sequences in the sample. The V and J genes are TRBV28 and TRBJ2-7; D gene ambiguous. The V end lost 5 bases, the J end lost 2 bases, and 10 bases lay between the germline ends. The length of the CDR3 is 13 residues. Per the germline V gene, CDR1 is MDHEN and CDR2 is SYDVKM. The CDR3 is CASSPSPTYEQYF. The CDR3, as DNA: TGTGCCAGCAGTCCCTCTCCCACCTACGAGCAGTACTTC.

With regard to this clone: Other DNA sequences from this sample encode an identical CDR3 as well. The rearrangement links TRBV14 to TRBJ2-2; D remains unclear. From germline, CDR1 is SGHDN and CDR2 FVKESK. CDR3 length equals 14 residues. Trimming removed 0 bases at V and 1 base at J, with 3 bases between. The CDR3 loop is CASSQDLNTGELFF. CDR3 sequence (DNA): TGTGCCAGCAGCCAAGATCTGAACACCGGGGAGCTGTTTTTT.

This clone was detected a few times. Distinct nucleotide sequences in the sample also encode this CDR3. The chain has TRBV30 and TRBJ2-5; 8 bases fit TRBD1. J was trimmed by 5 bases and V by 1 base; bases with no gene match: 3. The V gene's germline CDR1 is GTSNPN and CDR2 SVGIG (reference sequence). CDR3 size: 13 residues. The CDR3 protein is CAWSARGQETQYF. The CDR3 DNA is TGTGCCTGGAGTGCCAGGGGGCAGGAGACCCAGTACTTC.

The chain combines TRBV15 with TRBJ1-5; D not resolved. V lost 3 bases, J lost 3 bases, and 9 bases lay in between. The CDR3 consists of 14 residues. CDR1 and CDR2 (germline): LNHNV, YYDKDF (reference sequence). The CDR3 sequence is CATSSRHYNQPQHF. As DNA, the CDR3 is TGTGCCACCAGCAGCCGACATTACAATCAGCCCCAGCATTTT.

The sample holds one count of this clone. V and J are TRBV18 and TRBJ2-7; 10 bases agree with TRBD2. The V gene's germline CDR1 is KGHSH and CDR2 LQKENI. V gave up 4 bases and J gave up 0 bases; unmatched junction bases: 6. The length of the CDR3 is 16 residues. CDR3 nucleotides: TGTGCCAGCTCACAACCGGGACTAGCGAACTCCTACGAGCAGTACTTC. Protein sequence: CASSQPGLANSYEQYF.

The chain joins TRBV4-1 to TRBJ2-7, with 12 bases fitting TRBD2. This CDR3 has 17 residues. Germline lookup yields CDR1 MGHRA and CDR2 YSYEKL. With V trimmed by 1 base and J by 9 bases, 13 bases remained unmatched. The DNA for the CDR3 is TGCGCCAGCAGCCAAGGGGTGACTAGCGGGAGTAGTGGGGGGCAGTACTTC. Translating gives CASSQGVTSGSSGGQYF.